Sequencing of this TCR beta chain was carried out in a study of regulatory T cells in long-lasting Graves disease. On the study more broadly: Antithyroid drugs had been taken by newly diagnosed Graves' patients for under 3 months.

The TCR beta library used iRepertoire HTBI primers with Arm-PCR amplification of CDR3. TCRdb analysed the multiplex PCR reads with MiXCR anew, one entry per CDR3 protein. The repertoire consists of 350,000 to 500,000 distinct CDR3 sequences, with about a sixth occurring once and the leading ten covering around 10%. V lost 2 bases, J lost 6 bases, and 9 bases lay in between. The CDR3 has 13 amino acids. CDR1 is SEHNR and CDR2 is FQNEAQ in the germline V gene (reference sequence). This sample's time point: newly diagnosed GD, antithyroid drugs for less than 3 months. The TCR library was made from RNA extracted from PBMCs. The patient group derived from an endocrinology department in Xi'an, China. The same specimen was also included in a second study, on T cells in Graves' hyperthyroidism and ophthalmopathy. Per that study: Blood also contained most expanded thyroid clonotypes above 0.001.

The receptor was derived from a woman aged 25 to 39 with Graves disease. Sequences were derived from peripheral blood mononuclear cells (PBMCs), sampled at new diagnosis, from a patient treated with antithyroid drugs. The chain recombines TRBV7-9 with TRBJ2-3; a weak D match, TRBD2 (5 bases). CDR3 sequence: CASSLIGGDTQYF. DNA for the CDR3: TGTGCCAGCAGCTTAATAGGCGGGGATACGCAGTATTTT.